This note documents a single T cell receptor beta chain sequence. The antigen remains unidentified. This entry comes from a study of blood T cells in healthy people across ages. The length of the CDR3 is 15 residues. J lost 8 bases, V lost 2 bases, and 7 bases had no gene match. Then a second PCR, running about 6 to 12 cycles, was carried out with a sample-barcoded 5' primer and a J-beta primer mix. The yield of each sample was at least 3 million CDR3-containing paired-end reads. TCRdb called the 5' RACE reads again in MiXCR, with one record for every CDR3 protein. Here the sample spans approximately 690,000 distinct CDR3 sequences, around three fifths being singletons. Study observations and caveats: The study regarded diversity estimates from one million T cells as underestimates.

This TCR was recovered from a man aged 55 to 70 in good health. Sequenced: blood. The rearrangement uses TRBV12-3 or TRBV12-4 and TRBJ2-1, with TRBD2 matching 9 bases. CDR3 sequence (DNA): TGTGCCAGCAGTTTAATCCCGGGACTAGCTTATGAGCAGTTCTTC. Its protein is CASSLIPGLAYEQFF.